The 20 T cell receptor beta chains presented below share a single source sample, sequenced in a study of untreated major depressive disorder. This table comes from immunoSEQ multiplex PCR, and its TCRdb copy is limited to in-frame clones, with some not included. The table shows just under 20,000 clones, with about 83% occurring only once. Sequencing used CD4+ T cells from PBMCs. The source of these receptors is a woman aged 25 to 39 in good health.

The V call is TRBV6-5, the J call TRBJ1-2; D uncertain. Germline loops: CDR1 MNHEY, CDR2 SVGAGI. Trimming took off 5 bases at V and 6 bases at J, with 10 bases between the two ends. This CDR3 has 12 residues. The CDR3 DNA sequence: TGTGCCAGCAGTGAAGGGTTGCATGGCTACACCTTC. It codes for CASSEGLHGYTF.

This chain links TRBV28 with TRBJ2-1, with 13 bases identical to TRBD2. This CDR3 is built from 15 residues. Germline CDR1 is MDHEN and CDR2 is SYDVKM. Trimming cost V 5 bases and J 8 bases; bases outside gene matches: 6. The CDR3 DNA sequence: TGTGCCAGCAGTCCCAGGACTAGCGGGAGCCATGAGCAGTTCTTC. Protein product: CASSPRTSGSHEQFF.

The chain couples TRBV7-2 to TRBJ2-7, with 9 bases identical to TRBD2. The germline V gene has CDR1 SGHTA and CDR2 FQGNSA. J was trimmed by 3 bases and V by 6 bases; bases with no gene match: 3. The CDR3 spans 13 residues. The DNA of the CDR3 is TGTGCCAGCAGTAAGACTAGCGGCTACGAGCAGTACTTC. This codes for CASSKTSGYEQYF.

The chain couples TRBV27 to TRBJ2-5; D not resolved. Trimming took off 1 base at V and 5 bases at J, with 14 bases between the two ends. CDR1 MNHEY and CDR2 SMNVEV come from the germline V gene (reference sequence). The CDR3 runs to 15 residues. The CDR3 coding sequence is TGTGCCAGCAGTTTATGGCTAGGGTTGACCGAGACCCAGTACTTC. It yields the protein CASSLWLGLTETQYF.

The chain employs TRBV5-6 and TRBJ2-7; 9 nucleotides match TRBD1. Germline V gives CDR1 SGHDT, CDR2 YYEEEE. The CDR3 consists of 16 residues. V dropped 4 bases and J dropped 3; count of bases not matched to a gene: 11. CDR3 amino acids: CASSATPGTGHYEQYF. CDR3 nucleotide sequence: TGTGCCAGCAGCGCAACTCCCGGGACAGGGCACTACGAGCAGTACTTC. Based on the CDR3 plus reference TRBV5-6 and TRBJ2-7, the full variable domain is DAGVTQSPTHLIKTRGQQVTLRCSPKSGHDTVSWYQQALGQGPQFIFQYYEEEERQRGNFPDRFSGHQFPNYSSELNVNALLLGDSALYLCASSATPGTGHYEQYFGPGTRLTVT.

This chain joins TRBV28 and TRBJ1-3; no clear D. CDR3 length equals 11 residues. The V gene's germline CDR1 is MDHEN and CDR2 SYDVKM. With 8 bases removed from V and 11 bases from J, the gap between germline ends came to 13 bases. In DNA, the CDR3 is TGTGCCAGCGGCCACGTTCCCCCCATATATTTT. Residues: CASGHVPPIYF.

The chain is built from TRBV5-6 and TRBJ1-6; D gene unclear. From germline, CDR1 is SGHDT and CDR2 YYEEEE. V was clipped by 9 bases and J by 0 bases, with 4 bases between them. The CDR3 sequence is 12 residues long. CDR3 DNA: TGTGCCACGAGCTCCTATAATTCACCCCTCCACTTT. Amino acids: CATSSYNSPLHF.

This rearrangement joins TRBV5-1 to TRBJ1-3, with D tentatively TRBD1 (5 bases). The CDR3 consists of 15 residues. Germline CDR1 and CDR2: SGHRS and YFSETQ. V gave up 0 bases and J gave up 4 bases, with 11 bases separating them. CDR3 DNA: TGCGCCAGCAGCTTGGTCGGGGCAACAGGAAACACCATATATTTT. Translated, it gives CASSLVGATGNTIYF.

This rearrangement joins TRBV5-6 to TRBJ1-2; 7 nucleotides align to TRBD1. The V segment lost 3 bases and the J segment 1 base; nucleotides outside the gene matches: 6. CDR3 length: 15 residues. In germline, CDR1 is SGHDT, CDR2 YYEEEE. CDR3 in amino acids: CASSSQRQGNYGYTF. The CDR3 DNA is TGTGCCAGCAGCTCCCAGCGACAGGGTAACTATGGCTACACCTTC.

This chain links TRBV30 with TRBJ1-2; 8 bases fit TRBD1. With 3 bases clipped from V and 0 bases from J, the junction kept 3 bases outside the gene matches. The CDR3 consists of 14 residues. Germline CDR1 reads GTSNPN; CDR2 reads SVGIG (reference sequence). The DNA of the CDR3 is TGTGCCTGGAGACTGACAGGGGCTAACTATGGCTACACCTTC. This gives the protein CAWRLTGANYGYTF.

The chain recombines TRBV7-2 with TRBJ2-5, with 8 nucleotides matching TRBD1. V was clipped by 5 bases and J by 4 bases; unmatched bases: 3. The CDR3 totals 13 residues. The V gene's germline CDR1 is SGHTA and CDR2 FQGNSA. This CDR3 is CASSPQGGETQYF. CDR3 nucleotides: TGTGCCAGCAGCCCACAGGGGGGAGAGACCCAGTACTTC.

This chain connects TRBV4-3 to TRBJ2-3; D is possibly TRBD2 (6 bases). This CDR3 contains 15 residues. In germline, CDR1 is LGHNA, CDR2 YSLEER. V was clipped by 0 bases and J by 3 bases, with 10 bases between them. This chain's CDR3 is CASSQDRGSTDTQYF. The CDR3 coding sequence is TGCGCCAGCAGCCAAGACCGGGGGAGTACAGATACGCAGTATTTT.

The CDR3 reads CASSQLDTQYF. CDR3 coding DNA: TGTGCCAGCAGCCAGCTAGATACGCAGTATTTT. The rearrangement uses TRBV7-2 and TRBJ2-3; no clear D. The CDR3 length is 11 residues. The V gene's germline CDR1 is SGHTA and CDR2 FQGNSA. The V end was cut by 5 bases, the J end by 5 bases, with 5 bases between.

V usage is TRBV18 and J usage is TRBJ1-2; no reliable D call. Trimming removed 0 bases at V and 6 bases at J, with 11 bases between. Germline V gene sequence: CDR1 KGHSH, CDR2 LQKENI. CDR3 length: 14 amino acids. The CDR3 DNA reads as TGTGCCAGCTCACCACCCCGGGAGAAAAATGGCTACACCTTC. Protein product: CASSPPREKNGYTF.

This chain uses TRBV28 with TRBJ1-5; 8 positions match TRBD1. With 8 bases clipped from V and 7 bases from J, the junction kept 4 bases outside the gene matches. Germline V gene lookup returns CDR1 MDHEN and CDR2 SYDVKM. The CDR3 is 12 residues long. The DNA of the CDR3 is TGTGCCAGCGGAGACAGGGGACAGCCCCAGCATTTT. Its translation is CASGDRGQPQHF. The whole variable domain, filled in from reference TRBV28 and TRBJ1-5, reads DVKVTQSSRYLVKRTGEKVFLECVQDMDHENMFWYRQDPGLGLRLIYFSYDVKMKEKGDIPEGYSVSREKKERFSLILESASTNQTSMYLCASGDRGQPQHFGDGTRLSIL.

This chain links TRBV19 with TRBJ1-2, with 7 bases matching TRBD1. J gave up 8 bases and V 10 bases, and 7 bases lay outside the gene matches. Germline loops: CDR1 LNHDA, CDR2 SQIVND (reference sequence). This CDR3 contains 11 residues. CDR3 sequence: CATTGGGGYTF. The CDR3 region has the DNA TGTGCCACCACGGGAGGGGGCGGCTACACCTTC.

The V gene is TRBV5-1, the J gene TRBJ2-7; 8 bases agree with TRBD1. J was trimmed by 5 bases and V by 3 bases; bases with no gene match: 16. This CDR3 region has 17 residues. Germline V CDR1 and CDR2: SGHRS, YFSETQ. The CDR3 region is CASSYQQGGRSLNEQYF. CDR3 sequence (DNA): TGCGCCAGCAGCTACCAACAGGGGGGTAGGAGTTTGAACGAGCAGTACTTC.

The V and J genes are TRBV15 and TRBJ2-1; 9 nucleotides align to TRBD2. The CDR3 has 17 amino acids. The germline gives CDR1 LNHNV, CDR2 YYDKDF (reference sequence). After removal of 0 bases from V and 4 bases from J, the junction contained 7 bases not matched to a gene. The CDR3, as DNA: TGTGCCACCAGCAGAGACTACGGGACTAGCAATTACAATGAGCAGTTCTTC. It is translated as CATSRDYGTSNYNEQFF.

This chain connects TRBV4-3 to TRBJ1-5; D possibly corresponds to TRBD1 (5 bases). This CDR3 comprises 17 residues. Germline CDR1 is LGHNA and CDR2 is YSLEER. The V end was cut by 4 bases, the J end by 2 bases, with 18 bases between. CDR3 amino acids: CASSPDGTGRGNQPQHF. The DNA of the CDR3 is TGCGCCAGCAGCCCAGACGGGACGGGCAGGGGCAATCAGCCCCAGCATTTT.

The V and J genes are TRBV4-1 and TRBJ2-1; D unresolved. This CDR3 has 15 amino acids. The V end lost 3 bases, the J end lost 0 bases, and 9 bases lay between the germline ends. From germline, CDR1 is MGHRA and CDR2 YSYEKL. The DNA for the CDR3 is TGCGCCAGCAGCCATTTCTTGAGCTCCTACAATGAGCAGTTCTTC. Residues: CASSHFLSSYNEQFF.